These 15 T cell receptor beta chains came from one sample sequenced in a study of glioma-infiltrating T cells after dendritic cell vaccination. TCRdb's table, derived via immunoSEQ multiplex PCR, lists solely in-frame clones and lacks some. Of a few thousand clones listed, roughly four fifths were seen once; the top ten hold roughly an eighth. The time point is: after dendritic cell vaccination, including at tumor progression/relapse. Autologous tumor lysate was loaded overnight onto monocyte-derived dendritic cells grown seven to eight days with IL-4 and GM-CSF. The specimen comprised tumor tissue, sampled after dendritic cell vaccination. Receptors were obtained from a human donor with glioblastoma.

This chain connects TRBV5-3 to TRBJ2-7, with TRBD1 matching over 7 bases. TRBV5-3 has ORF status, its function being uncertain. The junction had 21 bases not matched to a gene; V was cut back by 5 bases and J by 1 base. The CDR3 length is 19 residues. The CDR3 is CARRKPPQREGARSYEQYF. CDR3 DNA sequence: TGTGCCAGAAGAAAACCCCCCCAGCGCGAGGGGGCGCGGTCCTACGAGCAGTACTTC.

The chain carries TRBV19 and TRBJ2-7, with TRBD2 as a possible D gene (5 bases). This CDR3 region has 15 residues. V lost 2 bases, J lost 3 bases, and 14 bases lay in between. In germline, CDR1 is LNHDA, CDR2 SQIVND (reference sequence). The CDR3 DNA reads TGTGCCAGTAGTATATCCCCCGGGGAGAACTACGAGCAGTACTTC. It is translated as CASSISPGENYEQYF.

This chain links TRBV6-6 with TRBJ1-2; TRBD1 aligns across 8 bases. Germline CDR1 reads MNHNY; CDR2 reads SVGAGI (reference sequence). V lost 5 bases, J lost 12 bases, and 5 bases stayed unmatched. This CDR3 contains 11 residues. Here the CDR3 reads CASSQQGVHTF. CDR3 DNA sequence: TGTGCCAGCAGTCAACAGGGGGTCCACACCTTC.

The chain combines TRBV9 with TRBJ2-5; TRBD2 matches 9 bases. The V gene end was trimmed by 0 bases and the J gene end by 2 bases; junction bases not matched to a gene: 8. The CDR3 extends over 17 amino acids. Germline V CDR1 and CDR2: SGDLS, YYNGEE. The CDR3: CASSVDGGTSTQETQYF. The CDR3 nucleotides read TGTGCCAGCAGCGTAGACGGTGGGACTAGCACACAAGAGACCCAGTACTTC.

V and J are TRBV4-3 and TRBJ1-1, with D uncertain. Germline values: CDR1 LGHNA, CDR2 YSLEER. The CDR3 is 17 residues long. Trimming pared 0 bases from V and 3 bases from J, leaving 17 bases between. CDR3 amino acids: CASSQDGFDPEDTEAFF. DNA of the CDR3: TGCGCCAGCAGCCAAGATGGATTCGACCCCGAGGACACTGAAGCTTTCTTT.

This CDR3 reads CASSQRTPASNTEAFF. The CDR3 DNA reads TGTGCCAGCAGCCAGCGGACACCAGCTTCAAACACTGAAGCTTTCTTT. This chain joins TRBV14 and TRBJ1-1; perhaps TRBD1 as D (5 bases). Germline lookup yields CDR1 SGHDN and CDR2 FVKESK. Deletions cut 3 bases from V and 2 bases from J, with 16 bases between. The CDR3 contains 16 residues.

The V call is TRBV11-3, the J call TRBJ2-1; possible D gene TRBD2, 7 bases. The germline V gene has CDR1 SGHNT and CDR2 YENEEA. The ends were cut back, 4 bases at V and 3 bases at J, with 16 bases in the middle. This CDR3 region has 16 residues. The CDR3, as DNA: TGTGCCAGCAGCTCAAGGGAGGGGGTGGTCTACAATGAGCAGTTCTTC. Translating it yields CASSSREGVVYNEQFF.

This clone showed up just once. The gene calls are TRBV5-8 and TRBJ2-3, with TRBD2 matching 9 bases. Looked up from germline, CDR1 is SGHTS and CDR2 is YDEGEE. The CDR3 extends over 16 amino acids. V lost 4 bases to trimming and J lost 8 bases; unmatched junction nucleotides: 14. This chain's CDR3 is CASSPRASGIGGTQYF. The CDR3 nucleotides read TGTGCCAGCAGCCCAAGGGCTAGCGGGATAGGAGGTACGCAGTATTTT. Looking up the rest from reference TRBV5-8 and TRBJ2-3 gives the full variable domain: EAGVTQSPTHLIKTRGQQATLRCSPISGHTSVYWYQQALGLGLQFLLWYDEGEERNRGNFPPRFSGRQFPNYSSELNVNALELEDSALYLCASSPRASGIGGTQYFGPGTRLTVL.

The chain links TRBV14 to TRBJ2-1; the D gene is possibly TRBD2 (6 bases). V gave up 0 bases and J gave up 12 bases, with 9 bases separating them. The CDR3 is 12 amino acids. Germline V gives CDR1 SGHDN, CDR2 FVKESK. The CDR3 coding sequence is TGTGCCAGCAGCCAAGATGGACTATTGCAGTTCTTC. Encoded protein: CASSQDGLLQFF.

The chain is built from TRBV13 and TRBJ1-2; D is perhaps TRBD1 (6 bases). Germline V gene sequence: CDR1 PRHDT, CDR2 FYEKMQ (reference sequence). This CDR3 region has 14 residues. Trimming took off 4 bases at V and 3 bases at J, with 12 bases between the two ends. The CDR3 spells CASSSRDTDYGYTF. The CDR3 DNA sequence: TGTGCCAGCAGCTCCCGGGACACGGACTATGGCTACACCTTC.

The chain joins TRBV27 to TRBJ2-7, with TRBD1 identical over 9 bases. V was clipped by 5 bases and J by 4 bases; unmatched bases: 6. This CDR3 region has 14 residues. The germline V gene has CDR1 MNHEY and CDR2 SMNVEV (reference sequence). The CDR3 loop is CASSGGDREYEQYF. The CDR3 coding sequence is TGTGCCAGCAGTGGGGGGGACAGGGAGTACGAGCAGTACTTC.

The gene calls are TRBV5-1 and TRBJ1-5; weak D call: TRBD1 (5 bases). Germline V gene sequence: CDR1 SGHRS, CDR2 YFSETQ. The V gene lost 4 bases and the J gene lost 7 bases, with 18 bases spanning the gap. The CDR3 runs 15 residues. In DNA form, the CDR3 reads TGCGCCAGCAGCCCATGGGGGGGGGATGGCCAGCCCCAGCATTTT. Amino acids: CASSPWGGDGQPQHF.

The chain recombines TRBV6-5 with TRBJ1-2; no firm D call. This CDR3 spans 16 amino acids. V was clipped by 4 bases and J by 3 bases, with 18 bases between them. Per germline, CDR1 MNHEY and CDR2 SVGAGI. This CDR3 is CASSFEGGTSYYGYTF. CDR3 nucleotide sequence: TGTGCCAGCAGTTTTGAGGGAGGCACGTCCTACTATGGCTACACCTTC.

This clone came up a few times. This chain joins TRBV10-1 and TRBJ2-7, with D possibly TRBD2 on 6 matching bases. CDR3 length: 15 amino acids. Germline CDR1 and CDR2: WNHNN and SYGVQD (reference sequence). V was clipped by 1 base and J by 0 bases, with 10 bases between them. CDR3 nucleotide sequence: TGCGCCAGCAGTGAGTACGCGGGACCCTCCTACGAGCAGTACTTC. This sequence encodes CASSEYAGPSYEQYF.

In its sample, this clone was seen a few times. Here the CDR3 reads CASSQALVVGADEDLYEQYF. The CDR3 DNA is TGTGCCAGCAGCCAGGCTCTCGTGGTGGGGGCGGATGAGGACCTCTACGAGCAGTACTTC. The J gene is TRBJ2-7, the V gene TRBV14; tentative D call: TRBD1 (6 bases). Germline V gene data show CDR1 as SGHDN and CDR2 as FVKESK. Trimming took 3 bases from V and 3 from J, leaving 30 bases between them. The CDR3 loop spans 20 amino acids.